These 23 T cell receptor beta chains originate from one sample sequenced in a study of beta chain features in type 1 diabetes. Every isolated RNA sample was fully reverse transcribed, so sequencing captured expressed TCRB transcripts. Using immunoSEQ multiplex PCR, the repertoire was profiled, and TCRdb retains in-frame clones only, with some absent. This table holds 350,000 to 450,000 clones, about 15% found once. Sequenced: naive CD4+ T cells from blood. These receptors were collected from a man in his thirties or forties in good health.

V gene TRBV4-1 combines with J gene TRBJ1-1; D is perhaps TRBD1 (5 bases). Germline V gene sequence: CDR1 MGHRA, CDR2 YSYEKL. The CDR3 totals 14 residues. V gave up 6 bases and J gave up 5 bases, with 16 bases separating them. CDR3 loop: CASSPRAGGTEAFF. CDR3 DNA sequence: TGCGCCAGCAGTCCCAGGGCGGGGGGGACTGAAGCTTTCTTT.

This clone was observed a few times. The CDR3 loop reads CASSQSGTGGIPEAFF. The CDR3 bases are TGTGCCAGCAGCCAATCCGGGACAGGGGGCATACCTGAAGCTTTCTTT. The gene calls are TRBV7-9 and TRBJ1-1, with 12 bases fitting TRBD1. Germline V gene sequence: CDR1 SEHNR, CDR2 FQNEAQ (reference sequence). Trimming at V came to 5 bases and at J to 6 bases, leaving 10 bases not matched to a gene. The CDR3 contains 16 residues.

The rearrangement joins TRBV9 to TRBJ2-6; D remains ambiguous. Germline-derived CDR1 and CDR2 are SGDLS and YYNGEE. V was trimmed by 4 bases and J by 0 bases, leaving 11 bases between them. The CDR3 is 16 amino acids. The CDR3: CASSPARASGANVLTF. The CDR3 DNA reads as TGTGCCAGCAGCCCTGCCCGCGCCTCTGGGGCCAACGTCCTGACTTTC.

The sample holds a few counts of this clone. The chain employs TRBV25-1 and TRBJ2-5; D unresolved. Germline-derived CDR1 and CDR2 are MGHDK and SYGVNS. There are 12 residues in the CDR3. V lost 5 bases, J lost 5 bases, and 9 bases lay in between. This chain's CDR3 is CASSFDRETQYF. The DNA of the CDR3 is TGTGCCAGCAGTTTTGATAGGGAGACCCAGTACTTC.

The chain employs TRBV14 and TRBJ2-1, with 7 bases that match TRBD2. Germline V gene lookup returns CDR1 SGHDN and CDR2 FVKESK. The junction had 7 bases not matched to a gene; V was cut back by 4 bases and J by 4 bases. The CDR3 runs to 15 residues. The CDR3 reads CASSPGGSAYNEQFF. CDR3 bases: TGTGCCAGCAGCCCCGGGGGGAGCGCGTACAATGAGCAGTTCTTC.

The J gene is TRBJ2-3, the V gene TRBV4-3; D is ambiguous. The V and J ends lost 2 bases and 5 bases respectively, with 8 bases between them. Germline V gene sequence: CDR1 LGHNA, CDR2 YSLEER. This CDR3 comprises 13 residues. The DNA of the CDR3 is TGCGCCAGCAGCCAAAGGATAGGAGATACGCAGTATTTT. Protein sequence: CASSQRIGDTQYF.

The CDR3 is CAAPDTGGILDTQYF. Written as DNA, the CDR3 is TGTGCCGCCCCTGATACAGGGGGCATTCTAGATACGCAGTATTTT. The chain has TRBV6-6 and TRBJ2-3, with 9 bases matching TRBD1. J gave up 5 bases and V 11 bases, and 14 bases lay outside the gene matches. The germline V gene encodes CDR1 MNHNY and CDR2 SVGAGI (reference sequence). The CDR3 spans 15 residues.

A remark on this clone: The same CDR3 can be traced to other DNA sequences in this sample. V and J are TRBV9 and TRBJ2-1; no firm D call. This CDR3 comprises 11 residues. Trimming removed 0 bases from V and 9 bases from J, with 4 bases in between. CDR1 and CDR2 (germline): SGDLS, YYNGEE. This CDR3 reads CASSVGFEQFF. The DNA of the CDR3 is TGTGCCAGCAGCGTAGGGTTTGAGCAGTTCTTC.

This clone turned up a few times. This rearrangement joins TRBV29-1 to TRBJ2-1, with 7 bases that match TRBD1. J was trimmed by 6 bases and V by 6 bases; bases with no gene match: 8. The CDR3 sequence is 13 residues long. Germline V CDR1 and CDR2: SQVTM, ANQGSEA. The CDR3 spells CSVGQAPINEQFF. The CDR3 DNA follows: TGCAGCGTAGGACAGGCACCGATCAATGAGCAGTTCTTC.

This clone was detected a few times. V gene TRBV7-9 combines with J gene TRBJ1-6; no clear D. Trimming cost V 7 bases and J 10 bases, with 11 bases left between them. Germline V gene lookup returns CDR1 SEHNR and CDR2 FQNEAQ (reference sequence). This CDR3 has 12 amino acids. As DNA, the CDR3 is TGTGCCAGCACCTACCATGGGTCACCCCTCCACTTT. Translating it yields CASTYHGSPLHF.

The chain employs TRBV7-9 and TRBJ2-3; 7 bases map to TRBD1. CDR1 and CDR2 from the germline V gene are SEHNR and FQNEAQ (reference sequence). The CDR3 runs 15 residues. J gave up 4 bases and V 1 base, and 5 bases lay outside the gene matches. DNA of the CDR3: TGTGCCAGCAGCTTAGGGGACAGCGTGCCAGATACGCAGTATTTT. Protein: CASSLGDSVPDTQYF.

The chain combines TRBV6-5 with TRBJ2-7, with unresolved D. CDR1 is MNHEY, CDR2 SVGAGI, per germline. V was pared by 2 bases and J by 0 bases, with 11 bases between. The CDR3 runs to 15 residues. The CDR3 protein is CASSYLLGYSYEQYF. The CDR3 DNA sequence: TGTGCCAGCAGTTACCTGTTGGGGTACTCCTACGAGCAGTACTTC.

This clone appeared a few times. The chain joins TRBV25-1 to TRBJ2-2; D call uncertain. The CDR3 is made up of 13 amino acids. Germline CDR1 and CDR2: MGHDK and SYGVNS. Trimming took off 6 bases at V and 3 bases at J, with 8 bases between the two ends. CDR3: CASRMGYTGELFF. CDR3 sequence (DNA): TGTGCCAGCAGGATGGGGTACACCGGGGAGCTGTTTTTT.

This clone was detected a few times. The chain joins TRBV18 to TRBJ1-2; TRBD1 matches at 9 bases. The CDR3 consists of 14 residues. V dropped 2 bases and J dropped 8; count of bases not matched to a gene: 6. Germline V CDR1 and CDR2: KGHSH, LQKENI. The CDR3 region is CASSPEDRGGGYTF. The DNA of the CDR3 is TGTGCCAGCTCACCAGAGGACAGGGGAGGAGGCTACACCTTC.

The chain couples TRBV19 to TRBJ2-1; D is tentatively TRBD1 or TRBD2 (6 bases each). Germline-derived CDR1 and CDR2 are LNHDA and SQIVND (reference sequence). CDR3 length equals 15 residues. V gave up 6 bases and J gave up 2 bases, with 14 bases separating them. The CDR3 here is CASSPSRGAYNEQFF. The CDR3 DNA follows: TGTGCCAGTAGCCCCTCAAGGGGGGCCTACAATGAGCAGTTCTTC.

This clone turned up a few times. The sample carries other DNA sequences with the same CDR3. This chain joins TRBV4-3 and TRBJ2-3; TRBD2 aligns across 10 bases. Germline assignment: CDR1 LGHNA and CDR2 YSLEER. V was pared by 1 base and J by 1 base, with 2 bases of the junction left unmatched. The CDR3 has 16 amino acids. In DNA, the CDR3 is TGCGCCAGCAGCCAAGCGCTAGCGGGGGGCACAGATACGCAGTATTTT. As protein: CASSQALAGGTDTQYF.

The table lists this clone with a few counts. Additional DNA sequences in this sample encode the identical CDR3. The rearrangement uses TRBV7-9 and TRBJ1-4; no definite D call. This CDR3 region has 12 residues. V lost 1 base to trimming and J lost 8 bases, with 5 bases between them. Germline assignment: CDR1 SEHNR and CDR2 FQNEAQ (reference sequence). Here the CDR3 reads CASSLVGEKLFF. As DNA, the CDR3 is TGTGCCAGCAGCTTAGTTGGGGAAAAACTGTTTTTT.

The gene calls are TRBV7-2 and TRBJ2-5; maybe TRBD2 (7 bases). V gave up 10 bases and J gave up 5 bases, with 17 bases separating them. Germline V lookup: CDR1 SGHTA, CDR2 FQGNSA. This CDR3 is built from 13 residues. The CDR3 DNA reads TGTGCCAACGGCCGGGGGGCCGGGGAGACCCAGTACTTC. Its translation is CANGRGAGETQYF.

The CDR3 sequence is CASSLGLLGNTEAFF. The CDR3 nucleotides read TGTGCCAGCAGCTTAGGCCTTTTGGGGAACACTGAAGCTTTCTTT. The chain has TRBV13 and TRBJ1-1; D unresolved. Per germline, CDR1 PRHDT and CDR2 FYEKMQ (reference sequence). The CDR3 runs to 15 residues. With 0 bases removed from V and 1 base from J, the gap between germline ends came to 9 bases.

The chain has TRBV7-2 and TRBJ2-2, with 7 bases fitting TRBD1. The CDR3 is made up of 16 amino acids. V gave up 5 bases and J gave up 4 bases; unmatched junction bases: 10. Germline CDR1 is SGHTA and CDR2 is FQGNSA. CDR3 sequence (DNA): TGTGCCAGCAGCCTTGGGACAGTTGCTTCCACCGGGGAGCTGTTTTTT. It yields the protein CASSLGTVASTGELFF. Supplemented by reference TRBV7-2 and TRBJ2-2, the full variable domain reads GAGVSQSPSNKVTEKGKDVELRCDPISGHTALYWYRQSLGQGLEFLIYFQGNSAPDKSGLPSDRFSAERTGGSVSTLTIQRTQQEDSAVYLCASSLGTVASTGELFFGEGSRLTVL.

The chain is built from TRBV30 and TRBJ2-7, with D possibly matching TRBD2 (6 bases). Germline values: CDR1 GTSNPN, CDR2 SVGIG (reference sequence). The length of the CDR3 is 14 residues. Trimming pared 0 bases from V and 4 bases from J, leaving 13 bases between. In nucleotides, the CDR3 is TGTGCCTGGAGTGTAGGTAGCGGACTATACGAGCAGTACGTC. Its translation: CAWSVGSGLYEQYV.

The chain links TRBV10-3 to TRBJ1-1; D uncertain. Per the germline V gene, CDR1 is ENHRY and CDR2 is SYGVKD. The CDR3 extends over 14 amino acids. V lost 3 bases, J lost 3 bases, and 11 bases lay in between. In DNA, the CDR3 is TGTGCCATCAGTGATCTAAAGGAGCACACTGAAGCTTTCTTT. It is translated as CAISDLKEHTEAFF.

Only a few counts were recorded for this clone. V and J are TRBV28 and TRBJ2-7; D call uncertain. Germline-derived CDR1 and CDR2 are MDHEN and SYDVKM. This CDR3 has 13 amino acids. V shed 6 bases and J shed 3 bases, with 12 bases lying between them. The CDR3 bases are TGTGCCAGCAGACTGCAGACACACTACGAGCAGTACTTC. As protein: CASRLQTHYEQYF.